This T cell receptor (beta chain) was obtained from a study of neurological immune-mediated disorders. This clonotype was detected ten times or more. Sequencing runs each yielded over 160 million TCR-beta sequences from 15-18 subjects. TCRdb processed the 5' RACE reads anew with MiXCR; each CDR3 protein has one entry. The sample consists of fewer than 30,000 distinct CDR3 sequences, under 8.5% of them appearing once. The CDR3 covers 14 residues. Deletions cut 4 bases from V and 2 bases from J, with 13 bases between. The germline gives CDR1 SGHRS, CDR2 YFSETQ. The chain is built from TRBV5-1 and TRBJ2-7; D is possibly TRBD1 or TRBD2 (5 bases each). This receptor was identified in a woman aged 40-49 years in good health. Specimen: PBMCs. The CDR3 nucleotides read TGCGCCAGCAGCCCCGGGACCTTTACCTACGAGCAGTACTTC. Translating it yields CASSPGTFTYEQYF.